Listed here is a single TCR beta chain. Its antigen is unidentified. The data originate from a study of cytomegalovirus exposure and HLA in healthy donors. Study details: Falling in the Caucasian-associated ancestry cluster were 65% to 90% of around 370 genotyped donors.

The CDR3 sequence is 15 residues long. Germline CDR1 and CDR2: SGHVS and FNYEAQ. The V gene end was trimmed by 6 bases and the J gene end by 3 bases; junction bases not matched to a gene: 6. Regarding donors, all were healthy bone marrow donors. General study points: It was 164 TCR beta chains that were listed as cytomegalovirus-associated. TCR beta chains associated with HLA were, in a later analysis, more clonally expanded than equally common others.

The PCR had 60 Vbeta and 13 Jbeta primers. Here immunoSEQ multiplex PCR was the method, and the copy in TCRdb shows in-frame clones only, minus some. In the table there are 120,000 to 150,000 clones, around 83% of which are singletons. The genes are TRBV7-6 and TRBJ1-4; 8 bases are a match to TRBD1. The sequence was collected from a male donor in good health and CMV-seropositive. Sample: PBMCs. The CDR3 DNA follows: TGTGCCAGCAGTCAAGGGACAGGAGCTAATGAAAAACTGTTTTTT. Translation gives CASSQGTGANEKLFF.